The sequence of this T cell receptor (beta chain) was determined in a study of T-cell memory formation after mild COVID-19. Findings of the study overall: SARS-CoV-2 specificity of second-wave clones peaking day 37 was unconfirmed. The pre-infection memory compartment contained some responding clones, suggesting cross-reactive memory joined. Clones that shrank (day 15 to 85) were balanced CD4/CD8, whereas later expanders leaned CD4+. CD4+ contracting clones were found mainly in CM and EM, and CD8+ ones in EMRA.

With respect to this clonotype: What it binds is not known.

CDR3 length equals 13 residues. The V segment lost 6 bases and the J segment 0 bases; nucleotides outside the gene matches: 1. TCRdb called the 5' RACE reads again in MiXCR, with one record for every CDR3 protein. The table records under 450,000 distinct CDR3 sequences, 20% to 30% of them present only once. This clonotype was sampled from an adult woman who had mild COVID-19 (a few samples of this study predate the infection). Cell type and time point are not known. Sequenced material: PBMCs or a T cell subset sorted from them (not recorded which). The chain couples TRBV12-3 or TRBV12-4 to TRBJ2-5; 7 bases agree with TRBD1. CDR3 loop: CASRDRNQETQYF. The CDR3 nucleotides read TGTGCCAGCAGGGACAGGAACCAAGAGACCCAGTACTTC.